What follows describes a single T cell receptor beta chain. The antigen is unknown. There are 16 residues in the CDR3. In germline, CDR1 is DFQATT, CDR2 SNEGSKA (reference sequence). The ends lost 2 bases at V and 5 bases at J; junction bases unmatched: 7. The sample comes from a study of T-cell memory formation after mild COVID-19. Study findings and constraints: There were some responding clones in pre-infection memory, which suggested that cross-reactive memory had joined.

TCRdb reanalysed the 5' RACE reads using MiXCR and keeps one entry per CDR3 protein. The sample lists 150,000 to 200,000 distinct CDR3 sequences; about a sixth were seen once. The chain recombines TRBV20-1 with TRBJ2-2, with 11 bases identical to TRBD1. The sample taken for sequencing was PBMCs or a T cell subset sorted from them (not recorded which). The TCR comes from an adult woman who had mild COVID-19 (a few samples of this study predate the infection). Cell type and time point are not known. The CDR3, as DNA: TGCAGTGCTAGACGCACCGGGACAGGGGGGACCGGGGAGCTGTTTTTT. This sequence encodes CSARRTGTGGTGELFF.